This TCR beta chain was identified during a study of Tregs in tolerant kidney transplant recipients. Regarding the study as a whole: Few patients were studied, so findings need validation in larger groups. Biological reproducibility was not directly addressed, but technical replication error appeared minimal. The most relevant donor-specific Treg TCRbeta repertoire apparently came from expansion with activated donor B cells.

The germline V and J ends were trimmed by 7 bases and 0 bases, with 10 bases remaining between them. Germline V gene sequence: CDR1 SGDLS, CDR2 YYNGEE. CDR3 size: 14 residues. Remarks on this clone: As yet, its antigen is unknown.

Method: immunoSEQ multiplex PCR; TCRdb's copy keeps in-frame clones and lacks some. The profile shows approximately 43,000 clones, roughly nine tenths of them singletons. V usage is TRBV9 and J usage is TRBJ2-2; D unresolved. Sequenced: Tregs from blood. This receptor was identified in a human donor in good health. DNA for the CDR3: TGTGCCAGCCGCGGCGACCCGAACACCGGGGAGCTGTTTTTT. Its translation: CASRGDPNTGELFF.